One and the same sample provided the 15 T cell receptor beta chains below, sequenced in a study of high-grade serous ovarian cancer treatment subgroups. TCRdb keeps only in-frame clones here, not all; method: immunoSEQ multiplex PCR. The data contain 11,000 or so clones, roughly four fifths of them seen just once; the ten biggest clones take up about 6.1%. Tumor tissue was taken before any definitive surgery or chemotherapy was given. The sequenced sample consisted of tumor tissue. The receptors come from a human donor with high-grade serous ovarian cancer.

V usage is TRBV10-3 and J usage is TRBJ2-7, with D tentatively TRBD1 or TRBD2 (5 bases each). The CDR3 contains 11 residues. Germline V gives CDR1 ENHRY, CDR2 SYGVKD. V gave up 6 bases and J gave up 5 bases, with 8 bases separating them. CDR3 amino acids: CAISRGDEQYF. The CDR3 DNA follows: TGTGCCATCAGCAGAGGGGACGAGCAGTACTTC.

V usage is TRBV19 and J usage is TRBJ2-1; D may be TRBD1 (6 bases). Germline loops: CDR1 LNHDA, CDR2 SQIVND (reference sequence). The ends were cut back, 3 bases at V and 7 bases at J, with 16 bases in the middle. The CDR3 runs to 15 residues. This chain's CDR3 is CASSIGLIGGNEQFF. CDR3 bases: TGTGCCAGTAGTATTGGTTTGATAGGGGGAAATGAGCAGTTCTTC. Full variable domain (remainder filled in from reference TRBV19 and TRBJ2-1): DGGITQSPKYLFRKEGQNVTLSCEQNLNHDAMYWYRQDPGQGLRLIYYSQIVNDFQKGDIAEGYSVSREKKESFPLTVTSAQKNPTAFYLCASSIGLIGGNEQFFGPGTRLTVL.

V and J are TRBV30 and TRBJ2-7, with 7 positions matching TRBD1. This CDR3 is 15 amino acids long. The V gene end was trimmed by 0 bases and the J gene end by 5 bases; junction bases not matched to a gene: 10. CDR1 and CDR2 (germline): GTSNPN, SVGIG (reference sequence). The CDR3 DNA reads TGTGCCTGGAGTGTAAAAGAGACAGGGCGGCACGAGCAGTACTTC. It yields the protein CAWSVKETGRHEQYF.

This chain connects TRBV4-1 to TRBJ1-1; possible D gene TRBD1, 5 bases. This CDR3 comprises 13 residues. V lost 6 bases and J 4 bases, leaving 12 bases between the germline ends. The germline gives CDR1 MGHRA, CDR2 YSYEKL. CDR3 sequence (DNA): TGCGCCAGCAGTCCGGGGGGAGGCACTGAAGCTTTCTTT. Its protein is CASSPGGGTEAFF.

The J gene is TRBJ2-7, the V gene TRBV29-1; D might be TRBD1 or TRBD2, each matching 5 bases. CDR1 and CDR2 from the germline V gene are SQVTM and ANQGSEA. The germline V and J ends were trimmed by 4 bases and 2 bases, with 9 bases remaining between them. The CDR3 runs 12 residues. CDR3 bases: TGCAGCGTTGTAGAGGGGACCTACGAGCAGTACTTC. Translating gives CSVVEGTYEQYF.

The gene calls are TRBV5-5 and TRBJ2-7, with TRBD1 matching 12 bases. V lost 4 bases, J lost 5 bases, and 7 bases stayed unmatched. The CDR3 length is 15 residues. Per the germline V gene, CDR1 is SGHKS and CDR2 is YYEKEE (reference sequence). As DNA, the CDR3 is TGTGCCAGCAGCCTCCTCCGGGACAGGGGGCACGAGCAGTACTTC. Its translation is CASSLLRDRGHEQYF.

The chain is built from TRBV27 and TRBJ1-5; D possibly corresponds to TRBD1 (5 bases). The CDR3 is 17 residues long. In germline, CDR1 is MNHEY, CDR2 SMNVEV (reference sequence). V lost 4 bases and J 1 base, leaving 17 bases between the germline ends. The CDR3 sequence: CASSSSGGIVSNQPQHF. The CDR3 nucleotides are TGTGCCAGCAGTTCATCGGGGGGTATCGTCAGCAATCAGCCCCAGCATTTT.

The genes are TRBV29-1 and TRBJ2-1; TRBD2 might be the D (7 bases). The CDR3 has 13 residues. Trimming removed 8 bases from V and 7 bases from J, with 18 bases in between. CDR1 is SQVTM and CDR2 is ANQGSEA in the germline V gene. The CDR3 spells CSLSRGRGNEQFF. The CDR3 DNA sequence: TGCAGCTTATCGAGGGGGAGGGGGAATGAGCAGTTCTTC.

The J gene is TRBJ2-1, the V gene TRBV27; 8 nucleotides line up with TRBD2. The trim removed 5 bases at V and 4 bases at J, leaving 7 bases unmatched. Germline V gives CDR1 MNHEY, CDR2 SMNVEV (reference sequence). The CDR3 is 15 amino acids. CDR3 amino acids: CASSLIAGLYNEQFF. The CDR3 DNA reads TGTGCCAGCAGTCTCATAGCGGGACTTTACAATGAGCAGTTCTTC.

The chain combines TRBV5-1 with TRBJ1-2, with 8 bases that match TRBD1. This CDR3 contains 15 residues. Germline-derived CDR1 and CDR2 are SGHRS and YFSETQ. The J segment lost 4 bases and the V segment lost 3 bases, leaving 8 bases of the junction unmatched. Here the CDR3 reads CASSSGQGLTYGYTF. As DNA, the CDR3 is TGCGCCAGCAGCTCAGGACAGGGCCTAACCTATGGCTACACCTTC.

The chain combines TRBV4-3 with TRBJ1-1, with TRBD1 matching over 9 bases. Unmatched junction bases numbered 3, after V lost 3 bases and J lost 4 bases. The germline V gene encodes CDR1 LGHNA and CDR2 YSLEER. This CDR3 is 14 amino acids long. The CDR3: CASSQATGGTEAFF. CDR3 nucleotide sequence: TGCGCCAGCAGCCAGGCGACAGGGGGCACTGAAGCTTTCTTT.

The gene calls are TRBV2 and TRBJ2-7, with D hard to call. The V end lost 3 bases, the J end lost 5 bases, and 11 bases lay between the germline ends. Germline CDR1 is SNHLY and CDR2 is FYNNEI. This CDR3 comprises 13 residues. CDR3 amino acids: CASSDGFWDEQYF. The CDR3 coding sequence is TGTGCCAGCAGTGACGGATTTTGGGACGAGCAGTACTTC.

The chain recombines TRBV2 with TRBJ1-2, with D possibly being TRBD1 (5 bases). There are 14 residues in the CDR3. V was shortened by 6 bases and J by 7 bases, with 18 bases between the two germline ends. The germline V gene has CDR1 SNHLY and CDR2 FYNNEI. CDR3 sequence (DNA): TGTGCCAGCAGCGTTACAGGTGATTGGGGTGGCTACACCTTC. This gives the protein CASSVTGDWGGYTF.

J is TRBJ2-2 and V is TRBV19; TRBD2 agrees at 9 bases. The germline CDR1 and CDR2 sequences are LNHDA and SQIVND (reference sequence). V was pared by 6 bases and J by 5 bases, with 10 bases of the junction left unmatched. The CDR3 totals 16 residues. As DNA, the CDR3 is TGTGCCAGTAGCGGTATGGGACTAGCAGGAACCGGGGAGCTGTTTTTT. It is translated as CASSGMGLAGTGELFF.

The CDR3 coding sequence is TGTGCCAGCAGTGCAACAGGGGGCGCTGGGGCCAACGTCCTGACTTTC. Amino acid sequence: CASSATGGAGANVLTF. The rearrangement joins TRBV2 to TRBJ2-6; 9 bases line up with TRBD1. V lost 4 bases and J lost 2; bases outside the gene matches: 3. Per the germline V gene, CDR1 is SNHLY and CDR2 is FYNNEI. CDR3 size: 16 residues.